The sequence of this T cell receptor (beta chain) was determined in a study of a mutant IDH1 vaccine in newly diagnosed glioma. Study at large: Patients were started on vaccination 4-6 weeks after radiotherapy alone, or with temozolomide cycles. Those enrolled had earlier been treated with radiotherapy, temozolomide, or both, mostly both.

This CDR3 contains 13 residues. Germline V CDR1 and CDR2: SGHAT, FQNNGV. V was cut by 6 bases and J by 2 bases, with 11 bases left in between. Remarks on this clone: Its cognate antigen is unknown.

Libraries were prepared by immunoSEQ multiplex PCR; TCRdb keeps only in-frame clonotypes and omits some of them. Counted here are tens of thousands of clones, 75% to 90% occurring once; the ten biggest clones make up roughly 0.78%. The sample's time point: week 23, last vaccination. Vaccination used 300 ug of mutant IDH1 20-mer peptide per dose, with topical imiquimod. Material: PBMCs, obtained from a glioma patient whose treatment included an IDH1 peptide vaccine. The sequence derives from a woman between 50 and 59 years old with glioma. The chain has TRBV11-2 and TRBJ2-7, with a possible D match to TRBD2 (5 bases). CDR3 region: CASSFRGAYEQYF. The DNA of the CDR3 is TGTGCCAGCAGTTTTCGGGGTGCCTACGAGCAGTACTTC.